The rows below give T cell receptor beta chains drawn from one sample of a study of blood T cell repertoires in COVID-19. TCRdb's copy holds only in-frame clones and misses some; the assay was immunoSEQ multiplex PCR. Here the sample spans about 280,000 clones, 75% to 85% being singletons. Sequenced sample: peripheral blood. The source of these receptors is a man in his forties or fifties with active or convalescent COVID-19. CDR3s include the opening cysteine and the closing phenylalanine or tryptophan. The D gene is left open where the match is weak. Only some rows state a clone size, as once, few, many or a class for expanded clones.

V: TRBV5-1
size: -
J: TRBJ2-2
D: TRBD2
length: 14
DNA: TGCGCCAGCAGAGCGGGAGGTTCCATCGGGGAGCTGTTTTTT
CDR3: CASRAGGSIGELFF

V: TRBV10-3
size: -
J: TRBJ1-6
D: TRBD1
length: 14
DNA: TGTGCCACCGGGACAGGGGGCACCAATTCACCCCTCCACTTT
CDR3: CATGTGGTNSPLHF

V: TRBV7-8
size: -
J: TRBJ2-7
D: TRBD1
length: 21
DNA: TGTGCCAACCCCGCCGGGACAGGGGTTTCCGCGGGAAGCAGCGGGAGAAACGAGCAGTACTTC
CDR3: CANPAGTGVSAGSSGRNEQYF

V: TRBV6-1
size: once
J: TRBJ1-5
D: -
length: 18
DNA: TGTGCCAGCAGTGCCGACTTGGGTTCCGGGGAGGTGGGTCAGCCCCAGCATTTT
CDR3: CASSADLGSGEVGQPQHF

V: TRBV18
size: -
J: TRBJ1-4
D: -
length: 15
DNA: TGTGCCAGTCGCACAGGGACCGCAACTAATGAAAAACTGTTTTTT
CDR3: CASRTGTATNEKLFF

V: TRBV18
size: -
J: TRBJ2-7
D: TRBD1
length: 16
DNA: TGTGCCAGCTCACCAGGGACAGGGGGTTTATTGGGCGAGCAGTACTTC
CDR3: CASSPGTGGLLGEQYF

V: TRBV6-4
size: -
J: TRBJ1-5
D: TRBD1
length: 13
DNA: TGTGCCAGCAGTGTCGACAGGGGCCAGCCCCAGCATTTT
CDR3: CASSVDRGQPQHF

V: TRBV24-1
size: -
J: TRBJ2-3
D: -
length: 15
DNA: TGTGCCACCAGTGATTCGACAGCGCGCACAGATACGCAGTATTTT
CDR3: CATSDSTARTDTQYF

V: TRBV7-9
size: -
J: TRBJ2-3
D: -
length: 16
DNA: TGTGCCAGCAGCTCCCGTGAGGGGAGGGGGGCAGATACGCAGTATTTT
CDR3: CASSSREGRGADTQYF

V: TRBV13
size: -
J: TRBJ2-7
D: -
length: 16
DNA: TGTGCCAGCAGCTTTGGGGACCACAGGGGAGGCTACGAGCAGTACTTC
CDR3: CASSFGDHRGGYEQYF

V: TRBV6-4
size: -
J: TRBJ2-3
D: -
length: 15
DNA: TGTGCCAGCAGTGCTGATAGCGGACTCACAGATACGCAGTATTTT
CDR3: CASSADSGLTDTQYF

V: TRBV3-1/TRBV3-2
size: -
J: TRBJ2-1
D: -
length: 12
DNA: TGTGCCAGCAGCCAAGGGGAGGCTAGACCGTTCTTC
CDR3: CASSQGEARPFF

V: TRBV9
size: -
J: TRBJ2-7
D: TRBD1
length: 17
DNA: TGTGCCAGCAGCCCTTCCGGGACAGTCTCCGCCATCTACGAGCAGTACTTC
CDR3: CASSPSGTVSAIYEQYF

V: TRBV18
size: -
J: TRBJ1-1
D: TRBD1
length: 18
DNA: TGTGCCAGCTCACTCCTATCCACGGACAGGGGGCAGGGCACTGAAGCTTTCTTT
CDR3: CASSLLSTDRGQGTEAFF

V: TRBV10-3
size: -
J: TRBJ1-3
D: TRBD1
length: 14
DNA: TGTGCCATCGGACAGGGAGCGGGTGGAAACACCATATATTTT
CDR3: CAIGQGAGGNTIYF

V: TRBV12-3/TRBV12-4
size: -
J: TRBJ2-7
D: -
length: 13
DNA: TGTGCCAGCACCGCCCATGAGGTCGGAGAGCAGTACTTC
CDR3: CASTAHEVGEQYF

V: TRBV12-5
size: -
J: TRBJ1-2
D: TRBD1
length: 16
DNA: TGTGCTAGTGGTATTCCCGGGACAGGGGGCATGGGCGGCTACACCTTC
CDR3: CASGIPGTGGMGGYTF

V: TRBV6-2/TRBV6-3
size: -
J: TRBJ2-2
D: -
length: 17
DNA: TGTGCCAGCAGTTACCCTGGCTGGGGGGTTAACACCGGGGAGCTGTTTTTT
CDR3: CASSYPGWGVNTGELFF

V: TRBV28
size: -
J: TRBJ1-5
D: -
length: 12
DNA: TGTGCCAGCCAGATTAGCAATCAGCCCCAGCATTTT
CDR3: CASQISNQPQHF

V: TRBV9
size: -
J: TRBJ2-1
D: TRBD2
length: 14
DNA: TGTGCCAGCAGCGCCGGGACTAGCGTCAATGAGCAGTTCTTC
CDR3: CASSAGTSVNEQFF

V: TRBV19
size: -
J: TRBJ2-1
D: -
length: 14
DNA: TGTGCCAGTAGTATAGAGACTAGGTGGAATGAGCAGTTCTTC
CDR3: CASSIETRWNEQFF

V: TRBV21-1
size: -
J: TRBJ2-1
D: -
length: 17
DNA: TGTGCCAGCAGCAAAGAAGCGGAGGGGAAAGGCTACAATGAGCAGTTCTTC
CDR3: CASSKEAEGKGYNEQFF

V: TRBV30
size: -
J: TRBJ2-7
D: TRBD1
length: 14
DNA: TGTGCCTGGAGTGTACAAGGGGGCCTCTACGAGCAGTACTTC
CDR3: CAWSVQGGLYEQYF

V: TRBV6-2/TRBV6-3
size: once
J: TRBJ2-7
D: -
length: 17
DNA: TGTGCCAGCAGTTACTCCCCCTTTGACGAGGCGGTCTACGAGCAGTACTTC
CDR3: CASSYSPFDEAVYEQYF

V: TRBV9
size: -
J: TRBJ2-1
D: TRBD2
length: 22
DNA: TGTGCCAGCAGCTTACCCCGACCCGAGACTAGCGGGAGGGGTACGGCCTACAATGAGCAGTTCTTC
CDR3: CASSLPRPETSGRGTAYNEQFF

V: TRBV6-5
size: -
J: TRBJ1-4
D: TRBD1
length: 13
DNA: TGTGCCAGCAAGGGGACAGTAAATGAAAAACTGTTTTTT
CDR3: CASKGTVNEKLFF

V: TRBV18
size: -
J: TRBJ1-2
D: -
length: 14
DNA: TGTGCCAGCTCACCAGATCAGGGGATATATGGCTACACCTTC
CDR3: CASSPDQGIYGYTF

V: TRBV18
size: -
J: TRBJ1-6
D: TRBD1
length: 15
DNA: TGTGCCAGCTCACCACAAAAACAGGGGAATTCACCCCTCCACTTT
CDR3: CASSPQKQGNSPLHF

V: TRBV19
size: -
J: TRBJ2-1
D: -
length: 16
DNA: TGTGCCAGTAGTATAGCAGGGGCCAGCTCCTACAATGAGCAGTTCTTC
CDR3: CASSIAGASSYNEQFF

V: TRBV9
size: -
J: TRBJ1-3
D: -
length: 15
DNA: TGTGCCAGCAGCAGACTGGACAGCTTTGGAAACACCATATATTTT
CDR3: CASSRLDSFGNTIYF

V: TRBV6-5
size: -
J: TRBJ2-1
D: TRBD1
length: 16
DNA: TGTGCCAGCAGTTCACACGACAGGGGGACCTACAATGAGCAGTTCTTC
CDR3: CASSSHDRGTYNEQFF

V: TRBV5-1
size: -
J: TRBJ1-1
D: TRBD1
length: 18
DNA: TGCGCCAGCAGCCCGGTCCCTCCGGGACAGGGGAGGGACACTGAAGCTTTCTTT
CDR3: CASSPVPPGQGRDTEAFF

V: TRBV11-2
size: -
J: TRBJ2-1
D: TRBD2
length: 12
DNA: TGTGCCAGCAGCTTAGATTGGGGGGGGCAGTTCTTC
CDR3: CASSLDWGGQFF

V: TRBV4-3
size: -
J: TRBJ2-5
D: -
length: 12
DNA: TGCGCCAGCAGCCCCAATAGGGGGACCCAGTACTTC
CDR3: CASSPNRGTQYF

V: TRBV5-4
size: -
J: TRBJ1-6
D: TRBD1
length: 16
DNA: TGTGCCAGCAGCCGATCTGGACAGGGGAGGAATTCACCCCTCCACTTT
CDR3: CASSRSGQGRNSPLHF

V: TRBV5-4
size: -
J: TRBJ2-6
D: -
length: 14
DNA: TGTGCCAGCAAGGGGGGGTATGGGGCCAACGTCCTGACTTTC
CDR3: CASKGGYGANVLTF

V: TRBV7-9
size: -
J: TRBJ2-1
D: TRBD2
length: 15
DNA: TGTGCCAGCAGCTTATCTCCTAGCGGACCCCATGAGCAGTTCTTC
CDR3: CASSLSPSGPHEQFF

V: TRBV7-9
size: -
J: TRBJ2-5
D: -
length: 13
DNA: TGTGCCAGCCACGGCGACAGCGAAGAGACCCAGTACTTC
CDR3: CASHGDSEETQYF

V: TRBV30
size: -
J: TRBJ2-7
D: -
length: 14
DNA: TGTGCCTGGTCCGAGGGGAGGAGGGGTTCGGGGCAGTACTTC
CDR3: CAWSEGRRGSGQYF

V: TRBV7-7
size: -
J: TRBJ2-5
D: -
length: 15
DNA: TGTGCTAGCAGCACCACAGCAGGATCTGCAGAGACCCAGTACTTC
CDR3: CASSTTAGSAETQYF

V: TRBV18
size: -
J: TRBJ1-2
D: TRBD1
length: 18
DNA: TGTGCCAGCTCACCACCGACCAATAGACAGGGCATCAACTATGGCTACACCTTC
CDR3: CASSPPTNRQGINYGYTF

V: TRBV9
size: -
J: TRBJ2-7
D: TRBD1
length: 14
DNA: TGTGCCAGCAGCGCCGGACAGGGGGGTTACGAGCAGTACTTC
CDR3: CASSAGQGGYEQYF

V: TRBV30
size: -
J: TRBJ1-5
D: TRBD1
length: 13
DNA: TGTGCCTGGAGTGTACAGGGGATCAAGCCCCAGCATTTT
CDR3: CAWSVQGIKPQHF

V: TRBV4-1
size: -
J: TRBJ2-7
D: -
length: 13
DNA: TGCGCCAGCAGCCAAGATCTAGTCGCCGAGCAGTACTTC
CDR3: CASSQDLVAEQYF

V: TRBV6-2/TRBV6-3
size: once
J: TRBJ2-6
D: TRBD1
length: 17
DNA: TGTGCCAGCAGTCAGGACAGGGCCGAGGTAGGGGCCAACGTCCTGACTTTC
CDR3: CASSQDRAEVGANVLTF

V: TRBV9
size: -
J: TRBJ2-3
D: -
length: 13
DNA: TGTGCCAGCAGCGTAGCCGTCCCAGATACGCAGTATTTT
CDR3: CASSVAVPDTQYF

V: TRBV20-1
size: -
J: TRBJ1-1
D: -
length: 13
DNA: TGCAGTGCTAGTCGGGGACTCAACACTGAAGCTTTCTTT
CDR3: CSASRGLNTEAFF

V: TRBV5-1
size: -
J: TRBJ1-6
D: -
length: 14
DNA: TGCGCCAGCAGCTTGGCAGGGCGCAATTCACCCCTCCACTTT
CDR3: CASSLAGRNSPLHF

V: TRBV5-6
size: -
J: TRBJ1-2
D: TRBD1
length: 16
DNA: TGTGCCAGCAGCTTGGAGTTTCTGGGACAGGACTATGGCTACACCTTC
CDR3: CASSLEFLGQDYGYTF

V: TRBV7-9
size: -
J: TRBJ2-7
D: -
length: 15
DNA: TGTGCCAGCAGCCCCTCAGACAAGGCAGTCTACGAGCAGTACTTC
CDR3: CASSPSDKAVYEQYF

V: TRBV12-3/TRBV12-4
size: -
J: TRBJ1-4
D: TRBD1
length: 12
DNA: TGTGCCAGCAGGTTACAGGGGGCAAAGCTGTTTTTT
CDR3: CASRLQGAKLFF

V: TRBV28
size: -
J: TRBJ1-4
D: TRBD1
length: 13
DNA: TGTGCCAGCACTCAGGGGGGTCGGGAAAAACTGTTTTTT
CDR3: CASTQGGREKLFF

V: TRBV24-1
size: -
J: TRBJ2-7
D: -
length: 12
DNA: TGTGCCACCAGTGACACGACAGGTTCGCAGTACTTC
CDR3: CATSDTTGSQYF

V: TRBV5-5
size: few
J: TRBJ2-3
D: TRBD2
length: 14
DNA: TGTGCCAGGGGAGGGACTTCTAGCACAGATACGCAGTATTTT
CDR3: CARGGTSSTDTQYF